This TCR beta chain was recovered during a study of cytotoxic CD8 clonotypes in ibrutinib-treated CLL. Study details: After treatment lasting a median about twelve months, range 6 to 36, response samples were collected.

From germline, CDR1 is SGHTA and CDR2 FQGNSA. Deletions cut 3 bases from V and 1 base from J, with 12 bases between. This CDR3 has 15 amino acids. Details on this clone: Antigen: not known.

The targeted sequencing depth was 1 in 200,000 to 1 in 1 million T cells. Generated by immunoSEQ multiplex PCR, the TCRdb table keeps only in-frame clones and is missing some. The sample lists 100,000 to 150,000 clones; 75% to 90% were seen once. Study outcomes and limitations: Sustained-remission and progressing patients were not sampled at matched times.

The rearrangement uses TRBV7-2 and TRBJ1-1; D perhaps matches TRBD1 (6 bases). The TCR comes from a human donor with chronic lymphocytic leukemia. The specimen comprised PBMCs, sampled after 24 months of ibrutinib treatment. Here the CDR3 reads CASSFLQGWNTEAFF. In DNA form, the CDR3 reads TGTGCCAGCAGCTTTTTACAGGGATGGAACACTGAAGCTTTCTTT.